Included here is one T cell receptor (beta chain) sequence, with context. Its antigen is not known. The sample is drawn from a study of shared clonotypes between healthy human individuals. Study results and caveats: Investigators collected only blood, and repertoires in tissues likely differ. Relative to memory subsets, naive subsets generally showed larger estimated richness.

In the study's own analysis: Filtering differed because ImmunoSEQ produced junction-only sequences that carried no quality scores. Assay used: immunoSEQ multiplex PCR; TCRdb lists only in-frame clones, some missing. Clone size and the V and J calls come from that table; the DNA yielded D and trimming. This table has about 1 million clones, around 75% appearing once. V was shortened by 6 bases and J by 3 bases, with 16 bases between the two germline ends. This CDR3 contains 16 residues. Per germline, CDR1 SGHRS and CDR2 YFSETQ. Only Caucasian adults living in Nashville, Tennessee made up the donor group.

The V and J genes are TRBV5-1 and TRBJ2-6; maybe TRBD1 (7 bases). The receptor was isolated from a man younger than 35 in good health. Sequencing was done on a sample of memory CD4+ T cells sorted from blood. Indicated subset: CD45RA-negative fraction. CDR3 protein: CASTLGGGFGANVLTF. CDR3 nucleotide sequence: TGCGCCAGCACCCTCGGAGGGGGCTTTGGGGCCAACGTCCTGACTTTC.